The 22 T cell receptor beta chains below were found in one sample sequenced in a study of T cells after yellow fever vaccination. MiXCR, run by TCRdb on the 5' RACE reads, gives a single entry per CDR3 protein. The sample carries roughly 120,000 distinct CDR3 sequences, 7.2% recorded once. Sequencing used CD4+ T cells sorted from PBMCs, obtained roughly seven weeks after the first yellow fever vaccination. The receptor set was obtained from a man between 18 and 35 years old who received the YFV17D yellow fever vaccine.

This clonotype was seen repeatedly, ten times or more. The rearrangement joins TRBV29-1 to TRBJ1-2, with D uncertain. Germline values: CDR1 SQVTM, CDR2 ANQGSEA. This CDR3 has 16 residues. Trimming left V 0 bases short and J 4 bases short, with 18 bases between. The DNA of the CDR3 is TGCAGCGTTGAAGATCTGGGTGGATTAGGCCTCTATGGCTACACCTTC. Translated: CSVEDLGGLGLYGYTF. The full variable domain, in which reference TRBV29-1 and TRBJ1-2 provide the parts outside the CDR3, is SAVISQKPSRDICQRGTSLTIQCQVDSQVTMMFWYRQQPGQSLTLIATANQGSEATYESGFVIDKFPISRPNLTFSTLTVSNMSPEDSSIYLCSVEDLGGLGLYGYTFGSGTRLTVV.

This clonotype was recorded many times. The chain joins TRBV5-1 to TRBJ1-1; D unresolved. V lost 4 bases and J lost 0, with 10 bases in between. Germline lookup yields CDR1 SGHRS and CDR2 YFSETQ. This CDR3 is 14 amino acids long. Written as DNA, the CDR3 is TGCGCCAGCAGCCTGGAGAGCATGAACACTGAAGCTTTCTTT. It encodes CASSLESMNTEAFF.

J is TRBJ2-2 and V is TRBV5-4; 9 bases agree with TRBD2. This CDR3 is built from 16 residues. The V and J ends lost 4 bases and 2 bases, in that order; junction bases with no gene match: 6. CDR1 is SGHNT, CDR2 YYREEE, per germline (reference sequence). CDR3 sequence (DNA): TGTGCCAGCAGCAACAAAGCGGGGGGAAACACCGGGGAGCTGTTTTTT. Translating gives CASSNKAGGNTGELFF.

Ten or more counts support this clonotype. Here the CDR3 DNA reads TGCGCCAGCAGCTTTGGGGCTATCGGCTTGGGCCGGGAGCTGTTTTTT. Protein product: CASSFGAIGLGRELFF. The J gene is TRBJ2-2, the V gene TRBV5-1, with TRBD1 as a possible D gene (5 bases). V was pared by 2 bases and J by 9 bases, with 20 bases between. Per the germline V gene, CDR1 is SGHRS and CDR2 is YFSETQ. CDR3 length: 16 amino acids. Full variable domain (rest looked up from reference TRBV5-1 and TRBJ2-2): KAGVTQTPRYLIKTRGQQVTLSCSPISGHRSVSWYQQTPGQGLQFLFEYFSETQRNKGNFPGRFSGRQFSNSRSEMNVSTLELGDSALYLCASSFGAIGLGRELFFGEGSRLTVL.

This clonotype occurred many times. The chain has TRBV11-2 and TRBJ2-5; D may correspond to TRBD1 or TRBD2 (6 bases each). Deletions cut 2 bases from V and 5 bases from J, with 9 bases between. The germline V gene has CDR1 SGHAT and CDR2 FQNNGV. The CDR3 covers 13 residues. Here the CDR3 DNA reads TGTGCCAGCAGCTTACCGGGGGCCGAGACCCAGTACTTC. It translates to CASSLPGAETQYF.

This clonotype has at least ten counts. J is TRBJ2-7 and V is TRBV7-2; 9 nucleotides agree with TRBD1. The CDR3 loop spans 15 amino acids. Looked up from germline, CDR1 is SGHTA and CDR2 is FQGNSA. V lost 1 base to trimming and J lost 4 bases; unmatched junction nucleotides: 5. The CDR3 nucleotides are TGTGCCAGCAGCTTAGAAAGGGACAGGGTTTACGAGCAGTACTTC. Amino acids: CASSLERDRVYEQYF.

This clonotype was found many times. The chain is built from TRBV19 and TRBJ1-4; D unresolved. V lost 8 bases and J lost 10, with 17 bases in between. CDR3 length: 13 amino acids. Germline lookup yields CDR1 LNHDA and CDR2 SQIVND (reference sequence). CDR3 sequence reads: CASDTWLGGKLFF. The CDR3 DNA is TGTGCCAGTGATACCTGGTTAGGCGGAAAACTGTTTTTT. Full variable domain (missing parts from reference TRBV19 and TRBJ1-4): DGGITQSPKYLFRKEGQNVTLSCEQNLNHDAMYWYRQDPGQGLRLIYYSQIVNDFQKGDIAEGYSVSREKKESFPLTVTSAQKNPTAFYLCASDTWLGGKLFFGSGTQLSVL.

J is TRBJ1-5 and V is TRBV19; TRBD1 might be the D (5 bases). Germline V lookup: CDR1 LNHDA, CDR2 SQIVND (reference sequence). V shed 1 base and J shed 2 bases, with 18 bases lying between them. CDR3 length equals 18 residues. The CDR3 protein is CASSIGYGQGLGNQPQHF. In nucleotides, the CDR3 is TGTGCCAGTAGTATAGGATACGGACAAGGCCTGGGCAATCAGCCCCAGCATTTT.

This clonotype occurred many times. The rearrangement links TRBV4-3 to TRBJ1-2, with D tentatively TRBD1 (5 bases). The germline V gene has CDR1 LGHNA and CDR2 YSLEER. The CDR3 covers 14 residues. Trimming took off 0 bases at V and 2 bases at J, with 7 bases between the two ends. CDR3 sequence: CASSQDWGNYGYTF. The DNA of the CDR3 is TGCGCCAGCAGCCAAGATTGGGGGAACTATGGCTACACCTTC.

This clonotype has at least ten counts. The CDR3 DNA reads TGTGCCACCAGTGAAGGGGCCCAAGAGACCCAGTACTTC. Its protein product is CATSEGAQETQYF. The chain uses TRBV24-1 and TRBJ2-5, with a weak D call TRBD1 (5 bases). The CDR3 length is 13 residues. V lost 4 bases, J lost 1 base, and 6 bases lay in between. Germline CDR1 reads KGHDR; CDR2 reads SFDVKD.

This clonotype showed up many times. This chain joins TRBV5-1 and TRBJ2-7, with D possibly matching TRBD1 (6 bases). V was clipped by 5 bases and J by 3 bases, with 9 bases between them. CDR3 length equals 12 residues. Looked up from germline, CDR1 is SGHRS and CDR2 is YFSETQ. Here the CDR3 DNA reads TGCGCCAGCAGTCAGGGGATCTACGAGCAGTACTTC. This translates into CASSQGIYEQYF. The full variable domain, its missing parts supplied by reference TRBV5-1 and TRBJ2-7, is KAGVTQTPRYLIKTRGQQVTLSCSPISGHRSVSWYQQTPGQGLQFLFEYFSETQRNKGNFPGRFSGRQFSNSRSEMNVSTLELGDSALYLCASSQGIYEQYFGPGTRLTVT.

This clonotype was picked up a small number of times. The chain is built from TRBV7-2 and TRBJ1-6; the D gene is possibly TRBD1 (5 bases). The CDR3 extends over 12 amino acids. With 4 bases removed from V and 13 bases from J, the gap between germline ends came to 11 bases. Germline lookup yields CDR1 SGHTA and CDR2 FQGNSA. The CDR3: CASSSYRTPLHF. The CDR3 region has the DNA TGTGCCAGCAGCTCGTACAGGACCCCCCTCCACTTT. The entire variable domain, with the rest obtained from reference TRBV7-2 and TRBJ1-6, is as follows: GAGVSQSPSNKVTEKGKDVELRCDPISGHTALYWYRQSLGQGLEFLIYFQGNSAPDKSGLPSDRFSAERTGGSVSTLTIQRTQQEDSAVYLCASSSYRTPLHFGNGTRLTVT.

This clonotype showed up just a few times. V usage is TRBV18 and J usage is TRBJ1-2; TRBD1 is a possible D gene (5 bases). The CDR3 spans 18 residues. The V end was cut by 3 bases, the J end by 7 bases, with 27 bases between. Looked up from germline, CDR1 is KGHSH and CDR2 is LQKENI. CDR3 sequence: CASSPRTAPAGAESGYTF. As DNA, the CDR3 is TGTGCCAGCTCACCGAGAACGGCCCCGGCCGGGGCCGAAAGTGGCTACACCTTC.

This chain links TRBV9 with TRBJ2-3, with TRBD2 matching over 9 bases. CDR3 length equals 18 residues. Germline CDR1 is SGDLS and CDR2 is YYNGEE. V lost 0 bases to trimming and J lost 2 bases; unmatched junction nucleotides: 10. As DNA, the CDR3 is TGTGCCAGCAGCGTAGGGCTAGCGGGGACGAGGAACACAGATACGCAGTATTTT. This translates into CASSVGLAGTRNTDTQYF.

This clonotype was picked up many times. The chain recombines TRBV12-3 or TRBV12-4 with TRBJ1-2; TRBD1 aligns across 9 bases. Trimming cost V 6 bases and J 8 bases; bases outside gene matches: 7. The CDR3 totals 13 residues. The CDR3 region is CASRPGQGSGYTF. As DNA, the CDR3 is TGTGCCAGCAGGCCGGGACAGGGATCGGGCTACACCTTC.

The table lists this clonotype with many counts. This rearrangement joins TRBV28 to TRBJ1-2; D is possibly TRBD1 (6 bases). There are 16 residues in the CDR3. Germline CDR1 reads MDHEN; CDR2 reads SYDVKM. V lost 4 bases and J lost 1, with 16 bases in between. In nucleotides, the CDR3 is TGTGCCAGCAGTTCCGCCCGGGGGGCTGGTAACTATGGCTACACCTTC. Its protein is CASSSARGAGNYGYTF.

This clonotype has ten or more counts. The rearrangement links TRBV11-2 to TRBJ2-3; D is undetermined. V lost 5 bases and J 6 bases, leaving 12 bases between the germline ends. The CDR3 sequence is 13 residues long. The germline V gene has CDR1 SGHAT and CDR2 FQNNGV. CDR3 DNA sequence: TGTGCCAGCAGCGTATATAACTCCGATACGCAGTATTTT. Residues: CASSVYNSDTQYF.

This clonotype was counted a few times. The chain has TRBV7-2 and TRBJ2-5, with a weak D call TRBD1 (5 bases). Deletions cut 3 bases from V and 4 bases from J, with 12 bases between. CDR3 size: 14 residues. CDR1 is SGHTA, CDR2 FQGNSA, per germline. The CDR3 DNA reads TGTGCCAGCAGCTTGCATTCCAGGGCAGAGACCCAGTACTTC. Translation gives CASSLHSRAETQYF.

This clonotype has ten or more counts. The CDR3 region has the DNA TGTGCCAGCATTCCGGACATGAACACCGGGGAGCTGTTTTTT. Translated: CASIPDMNTGELFF. The rearrangement joins TRBV5-4 to TRBJ2-2, with D possibly TRBD1 on 5 matching bases. The CDR3 totals 14 residues. Trimming took off 6 bases at V and 1 base at J, with 10 bases between the two ends. The germline V gene encodes CDR1 SGHNT and CDR2 YYREEE (reference sequence). Together with reference TRBV5-4 and TRBJ2-2, the CDR3 gives the full variable domain: ETGVTQSPTHLIKTRGQQVTLRCSSQSGHNTVSWYQQALGQGPQFIFQYYREEENGRGNFPPRFSGLQFPNYSSELNVNALELDDSALYLCASIPDMNTGELFFGEGSRLTVL.

This clonotype occurred many times. The chain combines TRBV20-1 with TRBJ2-7, with a weak D call TRBD1 (6 bases). Germline V gene lookup returns CDR1 DFQATT and CDR2 SNEGSKA (reference sequence). Deletions cut 6 bases from V and 2 bases from J, with 17 bases between. The CDR3 loop spans 14 amino acids. The CDR3 region is CSASLPRGPYEQYF. CDR3 in DNA: TGCAGTGCCAGCCTGCCCAGGGGCCCCTACGAGCAGTACTTC.

As regards this clonotype: This sequence may be a read error, since a much larger clone differs from it by one base. The V call is TRBV20-1, the J call TRBJ2-1, with a tentative D call TRBD2 (7 bases). The germline V gene encodes CDR1 DFQATT and CDR2 SNEGSKA (reference sequence). This CDR3 has 14 residues. The CDR3 loop is CSATGGRVYNAQFF. CDR3 bases: TGCAGTGCTACCGGGGGGCGCGTCTACAATGCGCAGTTCTTC.

The sample holds many counts of this clonotype. This chain links TRBV7-2 with TRBJ2-5; TRBD1 is a possible D gene (6 bases). Germline V gene data show CDR1 as SGHTA and CDR2 as FQGNSA. The CDR3 runs 13 residues. Trimming pared 2 bases from V and 4 bases from J, leaving 8 bases between. For the CDR3, the DNA is TGTGCCAGCAGCTTACAGGGGAGAGAGACCCAGTACTTC. Its protein is CASSLQGRETQYF.